These 3 T cell receptor beta chains share one sample of origin, sequenced in a study of T cell responses to AZD1222 COVID-19 vaccine. Assay used: immunoSEQ multiplex PCR; TCRdb lists only in-frame clones, some missing. The table has 120,000 to 150,000 clones, roughly four fifths seen once. Sample: peripheral blood, taken on day 0 of MenACWY control vaccination. Every receptor here comes from an adult in good health.

The CDR3 loop reads CASSLGGRNSPLHF. The CDR3 nucleotides read TGTGCCAGCAGTTTGGGGGGTAGGAATTCACCCCTCCACTTT. The rearrangement links TRBV27 to TRBJ1-6, with D tentatively TRBD1 (5 bases). The V end was cut by 3 bases, the J end by 7 bases, with 10 bases between. The CDR3 is 14 residues long. From germline, CDR1 is MNHEY and CDR2 SMNVEV (reference sequence).

The chain couples TRBV18 to TRBJ1-5; no firm D call. V lost 2 bases to trimming and J lost 0 bases, with 5 bases between them. There are 14 residues in the CDR3. Germline CDR1 KGHSH, CDR2 LQKENI. CDR3 sequence (DNA): TGTGCCAGCTCACCAACAGATAGCAATCAGCCCCAGCATTTT. This encodes CASSPTDSNQPQHF.

This chain uses TRBV4-2 with TRBJ1-6, with D tentatively TRBD1 (5 bases). CDR1 is LGHNA, CDR2 YNFKEQ, per germline. The CDR3 sequence is 14 residues long. With 0 bases removed from V and 10 bases from J, the gap between germline ends came to 10 bases. The CDR3 DNA sequence: TGTGCCAGCAGCCAAGAGACAGTCCGCTCACCCCTCCACTTT. Protein product: CASSQETVRSPLHF.